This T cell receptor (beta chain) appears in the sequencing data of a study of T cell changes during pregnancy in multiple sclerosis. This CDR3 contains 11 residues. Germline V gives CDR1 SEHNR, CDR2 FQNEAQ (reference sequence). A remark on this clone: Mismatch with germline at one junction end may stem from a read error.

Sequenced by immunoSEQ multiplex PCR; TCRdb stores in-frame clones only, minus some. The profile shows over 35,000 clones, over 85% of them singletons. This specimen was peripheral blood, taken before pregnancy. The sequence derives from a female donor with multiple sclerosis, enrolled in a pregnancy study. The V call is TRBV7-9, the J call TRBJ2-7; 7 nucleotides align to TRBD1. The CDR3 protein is CASSQDRVVDF. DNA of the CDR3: TGTGCCAGCAGCCAAGACAGGGTGGTGGACTTC.